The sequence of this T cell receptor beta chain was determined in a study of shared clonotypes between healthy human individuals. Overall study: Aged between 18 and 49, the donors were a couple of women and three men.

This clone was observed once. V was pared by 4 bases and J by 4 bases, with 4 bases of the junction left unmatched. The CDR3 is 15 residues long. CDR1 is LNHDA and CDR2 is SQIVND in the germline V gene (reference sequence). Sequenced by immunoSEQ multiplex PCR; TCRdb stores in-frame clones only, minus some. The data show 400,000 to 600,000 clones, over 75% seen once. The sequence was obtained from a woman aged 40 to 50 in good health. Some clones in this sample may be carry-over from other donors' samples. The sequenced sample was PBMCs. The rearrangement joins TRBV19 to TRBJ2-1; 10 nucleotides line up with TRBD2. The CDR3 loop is CASSTSSGRYNEQFF. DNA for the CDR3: TGTGCCAGTAGTACTTCTAGCGGGAGATACAATGAGCAGTTCTTC.